These 7 T cell receptor beta chains were all obtained from the same sample, sequenced in a study of shared clonotypes between healthy human individuals. Some clones are missing from TCRdb's copy, which holds only in-frame ones; the method was immunoSEQ multiplex PCR. The profile shows under 1,100,000 clones, more than 60% of them singletons. Sequencing was carried out using memory CD4+ T cells sorted from blood. Subset noted: CD45RA-negative fraction. All receptors derive from a man younger than 35 in good health.

Points on this clone: Within the sample, other DNA sequences also encode this same CDR3. The chain uses TRBV5-1 and TRBJ1-3, with D perhaps TRBD1 (5 bases). From germline, CDR1 is SGHRS and CDR2 YFSETQ. V dropped 4 bases and J dropped 1 base, with 12 bases sitting between them. This CDR3 contains 15 residues. CDR3: CASSASGGSGNTIYF. For the CDR3, the DNA is TGCGCCAGCAGCGCTTCTGGGGGTTCTGGAAACACCATATATTTT.

V and J are TRBV4-2 and TRBJ2-5; D might be TRBD1 or TRBD2, each matching 5 bases. Trimming stripped 2 bases from V and 3 bases from J, with 13 bases between. Germline V gives CDR1 LGHNA, CDR2 YNFKEQ. The CDR3 contains 15 residues. The CDR3 sequence is CASSQTGTGEETQYF. CDR3 DNA: TGTGCCAGCAGCCAAACCGGGACCGGCGAAGAGACCCAGTACTTC.

The V and J genes are TRBV28 and TRBJ1-5, with 8 bases lining up with TRBD1. After removal of 8 bases from V and 7 bases from J, the junction contained 10 bases not matched to a gene. Per germline, CDR1 MDHEN and CDR2 SYDVKM. The CDR3 runs to 14 residues. Here the CDR3 DNA reads TGTGCCAGCGACGGACAGGGAAGGAACCAGCCCCAGCATTTT. This codes for CASDGQGRNQPQHF.

J is TRBJ1-1 and V is TRBV15; D gene unclear. The CDR3 runs 13 residues. The germline CDR1 and CDR2 sequences are LNHNV and YYDKDF (reference sequence). Trimming removed 5 bases at V and 1 base at J, with 8 bases between. The CDR3 bases are TGTGCCACCAGCCGTCACTCGAACACTGAAGCTTTCTTT. This sequence encodes CATSRHSNTEAFF. Using reference TRBV15 and TRBJ1-1 for the parts outside the CDR3, the full variable domain is DAMVIQNPRYQVTQFGKPVTLSCSQTLNHNVMYWYQQKSSQAPKLLFHYYDKDFNNEADTPDNFQSRRPNTSFCFLDIRSPGLGDTAMYLCATSRHSNTEAFFGQGTRLTVV.

This clone was recorded once. The rearrangement joins TRBV27 to TRBJ2-1; D uncertain. This CDR3 region has 15 residues. CDR1 is MNHEY, CDR2 SMNVEV, per germline (reference sequence). V dropped 3 bases and J dropped 8 bases, with 17 bases sitting between them. The CDR3 nucleotides read TGTGCCAGCAGTTTGCGGCGCCTAAGGATCGATGAGCAGTTCTTC. Translated, it gives CASSLRRLRIDEQFF.

This clone was detected only once. V gene TRBV19 combines with J gene TRBJ2-7; weak D call: TRBD1 (5 bases). The V end was cut by 5 bases, the J end by 4 bases, with 27 bases between. The CDR3 length is 18 residues. Germline V gene data show CDR1 as LNHDA and CDR2 as SQIVND (reference sequence). CDR3 loop: CASSSTLPRAPFGYEQYF. CDR3 nucleotide sequence: TGTGCCAGTAGTTCAACCCTCCCCAGGGCACCCTTTGGTTACGAGCAGTACTTC.

A remark on this clone: The identical CDR3 is also encoded by other nucleotide sequences in the sample. The chain joins TRBV7-9 to TRBJ1-3; D is unclear. The germline V and J ends were trimmed by 3 bases and 0 bases, with 6 bases remaining between them. In germline, CDR1 is SEHNR, CDR2 FQNEAQ (reference sequence). This CDR3 spans 14 amino acids. This CDR3 reads CASSFQDSGNTIYF. The CDR3 DNA reads as TGTGCCAGCAGCTTTCAAGACTCTGGAAACACCATATATTTT.